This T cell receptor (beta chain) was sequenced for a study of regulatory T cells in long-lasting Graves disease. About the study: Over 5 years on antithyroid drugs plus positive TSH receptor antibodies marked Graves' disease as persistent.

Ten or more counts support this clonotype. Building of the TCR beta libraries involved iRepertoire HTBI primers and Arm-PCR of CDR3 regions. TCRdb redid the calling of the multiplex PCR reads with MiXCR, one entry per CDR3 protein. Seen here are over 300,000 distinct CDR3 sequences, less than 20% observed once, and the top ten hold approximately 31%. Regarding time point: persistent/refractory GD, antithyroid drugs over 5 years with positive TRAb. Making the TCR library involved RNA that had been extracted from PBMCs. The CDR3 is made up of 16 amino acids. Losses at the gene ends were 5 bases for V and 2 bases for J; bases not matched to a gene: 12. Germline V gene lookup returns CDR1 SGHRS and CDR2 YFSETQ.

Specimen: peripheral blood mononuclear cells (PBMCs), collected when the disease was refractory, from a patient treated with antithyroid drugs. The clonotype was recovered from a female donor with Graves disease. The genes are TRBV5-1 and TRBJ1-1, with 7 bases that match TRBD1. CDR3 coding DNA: TGCGCCAGCAGTCTCCAGCCGGGACAGATTAACACTGAAGCTTTCTTT. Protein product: CASSLQPGQINTEAFF.